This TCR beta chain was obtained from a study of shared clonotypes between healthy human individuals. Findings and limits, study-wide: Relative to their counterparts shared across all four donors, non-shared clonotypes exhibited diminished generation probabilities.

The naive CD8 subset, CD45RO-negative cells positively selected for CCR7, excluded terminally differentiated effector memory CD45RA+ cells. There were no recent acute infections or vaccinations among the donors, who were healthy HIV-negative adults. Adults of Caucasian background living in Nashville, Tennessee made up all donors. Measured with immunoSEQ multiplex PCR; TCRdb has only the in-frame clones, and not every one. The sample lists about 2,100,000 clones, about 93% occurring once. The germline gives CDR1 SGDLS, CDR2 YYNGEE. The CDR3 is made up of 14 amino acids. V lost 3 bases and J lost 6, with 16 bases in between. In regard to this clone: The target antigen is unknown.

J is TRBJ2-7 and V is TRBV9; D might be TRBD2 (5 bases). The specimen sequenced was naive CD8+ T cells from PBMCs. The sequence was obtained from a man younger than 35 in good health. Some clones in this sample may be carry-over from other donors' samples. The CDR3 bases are TGTGCCAGCAGCGCACAGCCGGGGTGGAGCGAGCAGTACTTC. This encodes CASSAQPGWSEQYF.